This is a list of T cell receptor beta chains from one sample in a study of tumor-infiltrating lymphocytes in oesophageal squamous cell carcinoma. From the PCR reads, TCRdb called clonotypes with MiXCR, one entry per CDR3 protein. The table shows nearly 20,000 distinct CDR3 sequences, with 40% to 50% occurring only once. The material sequenced was esophageal tumor tissue. Receptor source: a male donor with esophageal squamous cell carcinoma. CDR3s include the opening cysteine and the closing phenylalanine or tryptophan. A D gene is named only where the DNA matches it firmly. Not every row has a clone size; where given, it reads once, few, many or a size class.

V	D	size	J	CDR3	DNA
TRBV5-8	-	many	TRBJ2-1	CASTPAANSYNEQFF	TGTGCCAGCACCCCTGCGGCTAACTCCTACAATGAGCAGTTCTTC
TRBV7-2	TRBD2	few	TRBJ2-1	CASSPFRREVEQFF	TGTGCCAGCAGCCCCTTTAGGCGGGAGGTGGAGCAGTTCTTC
TRBV2	TRBD1	-	TRBJ1-3	CASSEDGQGHTIYF	TGTGCCAGCAGTGAAGACGGACAGGGACACACCATATATTTT
TRBV11-2	TRBD1	many	TRBJ2-5	CASSLEDRGTLGEQYF	TGTGCCAGCAGCTTAGAGGACAGGGGAACCCTGGGGGAGCAGTACTTC
TRBV11-2	TRBD1	-	TRBJ2-3	CASSPGGGTDTQYF	TGTGCCAGCAGCCCAGGGGGCGGCACAGATACGCAGTATTTT
TRBV6-6	-	-	TRBJ2-5	CASSYSTGFQETQYF	TGTGCCAGCAGTTACTCGACGGGGTTCCAAGAGACCCAGTACTTC
TRBV11-1	-	many	TRBJ2-5	CASSQGGPAETQYF	TGTGCCAGCAGCCAAGGGGGGCCGGCAGAGACCCAGTACTTC
TRBV12-3/TRBV12-4	-	-	TRBJ2-5	CASSTKGVSYNEQYF	TGTGCCAGCAGTACAAAGGGGGTTTCCTACAATGAGCAGTACTTC
TRBV7-8	-	few	TRBJ1-6	CASSLGVF	TGTGCCAGCAGCTTAGGAGTGTTT
TRBV10-3	-	-	TRBJ2-7	CAISESHSSYEQYF	TGTGCCATCAGTGAGTCACACAGTTCCTACGAGCAGTACTTC
TRBV7-4	TRBD1	-	TRBJ2-5	CASSFATGSETQYF	TGTGCCAGCAGCTTTGCGACAGGGTCAGAGACCCAGTACTTC
TRBV6-6	-	many	TRBJ2-1	CASSYDYLEINEQFF	TGTGCCAGCAGTTACGACTACCTCGAGATAAATGAGCAGTTCTTC
TRBV7-6	TRBD1	-	TRBJ2-5	CASSLFQGAGETQYF	TGTGCTAGCAGCTTATTCCAGGGGGCCGGAGAGACCCAGTACTTC
TRBV14	TRBD2	medium-sized	TRBJ2-1	CASSQEYRLAYYNEQFF	TGTGCCAGCAGCCAAGAGTATCGACTAGCGTACTACAATGAGCAGTTCTTC
TRBV5-3	-	many	TRBJ2-6	CARSLKVQDNSGANVLTF	TGTGCCAGAAGCTTGAAGGTTCAGGACAACTCTGGGGCCAACGTCCTGACTTTC
TRBV5-1	TRBD2	-	TRBJ2-3	CASSLGPSGGGTDTQYF	TGCGCCAGCAGCTTGGGGCCATCGGGGGGGGGCACAGATACGCAGTATTTT
TRBV20-1	-	few	TRBJ2-1	CSASPGNNEQFF	TGCAGTGCTAGTCCCGGGAACAATGAGCAGTTCTTC
TRBV5-6	TRBD1	many	TRBJ2-5	CASSLAAGTGKTKTQYF	TGTGCCAGCAGCTTGGCAGCCGGGACAGGGAAAACAAAGACCCAGTACTTC
TRBV12-3/TRBV12-4	TRBD2	few	TRBJ2-1	CASSILAGQRANEQFF	TGTGCCAGCAGTATTTTAGCGGGCCAGAGGGCGAATGAGCAGTTCTTC
TRBV7-2	-	many	TRBJ2-1	CASSSGSGGYNEQFF	TGTGCCAGCAGCTCCGGGAGCGGTGGATACAATGAGCAGTTCTTC
TRBV6-5	TRBD1	-	TRBJ2-5	CASRMGQGLRETQYF	TGTGCCAGCAGGATGGGACAGGGTCTCCGGGAGACCCAGTACTTC
TRBV11-2	TRBD2	-	TRBJ2-1	CASSSVGLAEAGSYNEQFF	TGTGCCAGCAGCTCCGTAGGACTAGCGGAGGCCGGCTCCTACAATGAGCAGTTCTTC
TRBV28	TRBD2	-	TRBJ2-7	CASTLYLRGNYVQYF	TGTGCCAGCACCCTATATTTGCGGGGGAACTACGTGCAGTACTTC
TRBV28	-	many	TRBJ1-1	CASSLSRVYTEAFF	TGTGCCAGCAGTTTAAGCAGGGTTTACACTGAAGCTTTCTTT
TRBV7-3	-	-	TRBJ2-5	CASSLIWAQETQYF	TGTGCCAGCAGCTTAATTTGGGCCCAAGAGACCCAGTACTTC
TRBV7-9	-	-	TRBJ2-3	CASRAGEYDTQYF	TGTGCCAGCCGCGCAGGGGAATACGATACGCAGTATTTT
TRBV7-2	TRBD2	-	TRBJ2-1	CASSPWTSGINSGDNEQFF	TGTGCCAGCAGCCCCTGGACTAGCGGGATTAACTCTGGGGACAATGAGCAGTTCTTC
TRBV12-3/TRBV12-4	TRBD2	-	TRBJ2-1	CASRPSGNNEQFF	TGTGCCAGCAGACCTAGCGGTAACAATGAGCAGTTCTTC
TRBV27	-	once	TRBJ1-1	CASSLLSPGYTEAFF	TGTGCCAGCAGTTTACTCTCCCCTGGGTACACTGAAGCTTTCTTT
TRBV7-4	-	few	TRBJ1-2	CASSLRGGDYGYTF	TGTGCCAGCAGCTTAAGAGGGGGGGACTATGGCTACACCTTC
TRBV7-2	TRBD1	-	TRBJ2-4	CASSLQDRENSPLHF	TGTGCCAGCAGCTTACAGGACAGGGAGAATTCACCCCTCCACTTC
TRBV6-1	-	many	TRBJ2-2	CASSRFAEAGELFF	TGTGCCAGCAGTCGGTTCGCGGAGGCCGGGGAGCTGTTTTTT
TRBV7-4	-	-	TRBJ2-3	CASSRGQNGGELYF	TGTGCCAGCAGCCGAGGACAAAACGGAGGGGAGCTGTATTTT
TRBV7-2	TRBD2	medium-sized	TRBJ2-5	CASIHTRTSGGSGTQYF	TGTGCCAGCATTCACACTCGAACTAGCGGGGGATCTGGGACCCAGTACTTC
TRBV3-1	-	-	TRBJ2-7	CASSRGSPLHF	TGTGCCAGCAGCCGGGGATCACCCCTCCACTTC
TRBV7-6	TRBD2	few	TRBJ2-5	CASSSGGGETQYF	TGTGCCAGCAGTAGTGGGGGGGGAGAGACCCAGTACTTC
TRBV5-4	-	many	TRBJ2-3	CASRDRIQGGTDTQYF	TGTGCCAGCAGAGATAGAATACAGGGAGGGACAGATACGCAGTATTTT
TRBV18	TRBD1	many	TRBJ2-7	CASSRRGQGTYEQYF	TGTGCCAGCTCTCGCCGGGGACAGGGGACCTACGAGCAGTACTTC
TRBV11-1	TRBD1	few	TRBJ1-1	CASSPEGTGSDAFF	TGTGCCAGCAGCCCTGAAGGGACAGGGTCCGACGCTTTCTTT
TRBV7-8	-	few	TRBJ2-3	CASSFLGGGGTDTQYF	TGTGCCAGCAGCTTCCTTGGAGGGGGTGGCACAGATACGCAGTATTTT
TRBV24-1	-	-	TRBJ2-3	CATRGVGTDTQYF	TGTGCCACCAGGGGGGTTGGCACAGATACGCAGTATTTT
TRBV12-5	TRBD2	-	TRBJ2-1	CASGLVPRGGLRRWTYNEQFF	TGTGCTAGTGGTTTGGTACCTCGCGGGGGTCTCCGACGGTGGACCTACAATGAGCAGTTCTTC
TRBV27	-	-	TRBJ1-1	CASSFGVRNTEAFF	TGTGCCAGCAGTTTTGGGGTCAGGAACACTGAAGCTTTCTTT
TRBV6-1	TRBD2	-	TRBJ2-3	CASSDGRRLAGGWLDTQYF	TGTGCCAGCAGTGACGGGCGGAGACTAGCGGGAGGTTGGTTAGATACGCAGTATTTT
TRBV7-6	-	few	TRBJ2-3	CASSSGFTDTQYF	TGTGCCAGCAGCTCAGGGTTCACAGATACGCAGTATTTT
TRBV28	TRBD1	few	TRBJ2-5	CASSFRDRGLETQYF	TGTGCCAGCAGTTTCCGGGACAGGGGTTTAGAGACCCAGTACTTC
TRBV9	TRBD2	-	TRBJ2-3	CASSPGLVADTQYF	TGTGCCAGCAGCCCAGGACTAGTTGCAGATACGCAGTATTTT
TRBV24-1	TRBD2	many	TRBJ2-2	CATSVGGVTAGELFF	TGTGCCACCAGTGTTGGGGGGGTGACGGCCGGGGAGCTGTTTTTT
TRBV10-3	-	few	TRBJ1-1	CAISDRGSTEAFF	TGTGCCATCAGTGACAGGGGAAGCACTGAAGCTTTCTTT